This entry lists 31 T cell receptor beta chains sequenced from one sample in a study of OX40 agonist ivuxolimab in advanced cancers. The method was immunoSEQ multiplex PCR; TCRdb's version includes in-frame clones alone and lacks a portion of them. This sample has roughly 65,000 clones, with around nine tenths found just once. The specimen was CD4+ or CD8+ T cells sorted from blood, collected in a trial of the OX40 agonist ivuxolimab. Every receptor here comes from an adult with an advanced solid tumor such as melanoma, head and neck, liver or kidney cancer.

In DNA, the CDR3 is TGTGCCAGCAGTCTAGATACCGGGACCAAAAAGTATTTT. Its protein product is CASSLDTGTKKYF. The chain employs TRBV7-3 and TRBJ2-3, with D tentatively TRBD1 or TRBD2 (5 bases each). Trimming removed 6 bases at V and 13 bases at J, with 20 bases between. The CDR3 consists of 13 residues. Germline CDR1 and CDR2: SGHTA and FQGTGA.

This clone was recorded once. V is TRBV7-2 and J is TRBJ2-7; D call uncertain. V lost 4 bases and J lost 1, with 14 bases in between. CDR3 length equals 15 residues. Germline assignment: CDR1 SGHTA and CDR2 FQGNSA. The CDR3 nucleotides read TGTGCCAGCAGCTCTCCGACGTGGGCTTCCTACGAGCAGTACTTC. This gives the protein CASSSPTWASYEQYF. The complete variable domain, with remaining parts taken from reference TRBV7-2 and TRBJ2-7, reads GAGVSQSPSNKVTEKGKDVELRCDPISGHTALYWYRQSLGQGLEFLIYFQGNSAPDKSGLPSDRFSAERTGGSVSTLTIQRTQQEDSAVYLCASSSPTWASYEQYFGPGTRLTVT.

The chain couples TRBV5-4 to TRBJ2-2, with D possibly being TRBD2 (5 bases). The germline V and J ends were trimmed by 1 base and 2 bases, with 9 bases remaining between them. The length of the CDR3 is 15 residues. CDR1 and CDR2 (germline): SGHNT, YYREEE (reference sequence). The CDR3 here is CASSLRTPNTGELFF. CDR3 sequence (DNA): TGTGCCAGCAGCTTGCGGACTCCCAACACCGGGGAGCTGTTTTTT.

The chain combines TRBV2 with TRBJ1-4; D perhaps matches TRBD1 (6 bases). CDR3 length: 15 amino acids. Germline lookup yields CDR1 SNHLY and CDR2 FYNNEI. V was pared by 3 bases and J by 7 bases, with 15 bases between. CDR3: CASSDGGGGGEKLFF. The CDR3 nucleotides read TGTGCCAGCAGTGATGGCGGAGGGGGGGGTGAAAAACTGTTTTTT.

The V gene is TRBV5-1, the J gene TRBJ2-5, with D perhaps given as TRBD1 or TRBD2 (6 bases each). CDR1 and CDR2 from the germline V gene are SGHRS and YFSETQ. Trimming removed 3 bases at V and 3 bases at J, with 15 bases between. The CDR3 is 15 amino acids. Here the CDR3 reads CASSSGGAVKETQYF. For the CDR3, the DNA is TGCGCCAGCAGCTCCGGGGGCGCTGTTAAAGAGACCCAGTACTTC.

The chain joins TRBV7-2 to TRBJ1-3; no clear D. The V and J ends lost 5 bases and 3 bases respectively, with 5 bases between them. Germline V CDR1 and CDR2: SGHTA, FQGNSA. The CDR3 extends over 12 amino acids. CDR3 coding DNA: TGTGCCAGCAGCCCCAGTGGAAACACCATATATTTT. Translating gives CASSPSGNTIYF.

Of note for this clone: At one of its ends the junction is not consistent with the germline gene, which may arise from a read error. This sequence joins TRBV5-1 and TRBJ1-5; D might be TRBD1 (5 bases). CDR3 length: 15 residues. CDR1 is SGHRS and CDR2 is YFSETQ in the germline V gene. CDR3 in DNA: TGCGCCAGCAGCTGGGACCCAGGTCGAACTCAGCCCCGGCATTTT. Translation gives CASSWDPGRTQPRHF.

V and J are TRBV18 and TRBJ2-5; D is unresolved. Trimming stripped 6 bases from V and 2 bases from J, with 16 bases between. The CDR3 has 15 residues. Germline CDR1 reads KGHSH; CDR2 reads LQKENI. Written as DNA, the CDR3 is TGTGCCAGCTCCCCCCCTCTTGGACGACAAGAGACCCAGTACTTC. Translating it yields CASSPPLGRQETQYF.

The chain is built from TRBV6-4 and TRBJ2-3; the match to TRBD2 covers 13 bases. Germline trimming cut 6 bases from V and 4 bases from J; bases unmatched to any gene: 4. Germline V gives CDR1 MRHNA, CDR2 SNTAGT. This CDR3 is built from 15 residues. CDR3 in amino acids: CASRRTSGGADTQYF. Here the CDR3 DNA reads TGTGCCAGCAGGCGGACTAGCGGGGGCGCAGATACGCAGTATTTT.

The chain joins TRBV6-6 to TRBJ1-1; no reliable D call. The CDR3 is 15 amino acids. The V gene lost 5 bases and the J gene lost 1 base, with 14 bases spanning the gap. Looked up from germline, CDR1 is MNHNY and CDR2 is SVGAGI (reference sequence). CDR3 protein: CASSPAMAQNTEAFF. DNA for the CDR3: TGTGCCAGCAGTCCCGCGATGGCCCAGAACACTGAAGCTTTCTTT.

The CDR3 DNA sequence: TGCGCCAGCAGCCAAGATTGGGGGGTCGGTCAGCCCCAGCATTTT. Its translation is CASSQDWGVGQPQHF. This chain joins TRBV4-3 and TRBJ1-5; maybe TRBD1 (5 bases). The CDR3 extends over 15 amino acids. Trimming cost V 0 bases and J 6 bases, with 12 bases left between them. The germline gives CDR1 LGHNA, CDR2 YSLEER.

The CDR3 nucleotides read TGTGCCAGCAGCCCTGGGACTAGCCAGCGCGAGCAGTACTTC. Its translation: CASSPGTSQREQYF. J is TRBJ2-7 and V is TRBV6-6, with 9 positions matching TRBD2. Germline CDR1 reads MNHNY; CDR2 reads SVGAGI (reference sequence). CDR3 length equals 14 residues. Unmatched junction bases numbered 9, after V lost 6 bases and J lost 6 bases.

As concerns this clone: Other DNA sequences from this sample encode an identical CDR3 as well. CDR3 in amino acids: CASSPGMNTEAFF. The CDR3 DNA is TGTGCCAGCTCACCAGGTATGAACACTGAAGCTTTCTTT. The chain links TRBV18 to TRBJ1-1; D not resolved. The CDR3 totals 13 residues. Germline CDR1 and CDR2: KGHSH and LQKENI. Deletions cut 2 bases from V and 0 bases from J, with 4 bases between.

The chain uses TRBV6-5 and TRBJ1-1, with 7 bases matching TRBD1. Losses at the gene ends were 0 bases for V and 8 bases for J; bases not matched to a gene: 12. From germline, CDR1 is MNHEY and CDR2 SVGAGI. The CDR3 is made up of 16 amino acids. The CDR3 reads CASSYSIRGTAHEAFF. CDR3 nucleotide sequence: TGTGCCAGCAGTTACTCGATCCGGGGGACAGCACACGAAGCTTTCTTT.

This chain uses TRBV4-2 with TRBJ2-1; 13 bases line up with TRBD2. The CDR3 has 20 residues. The junction had 10 bases not matched to a gene; V was cut back by 0 bases and J by 2 bases. Germline values: CDR1 LGHNA, CDR2 YNFKEQ. CDR3 DNA: TGTGCCAGCAGCCAAGATATCACTAGCGGGGGGGTTAGCGCCTACAATGAGCAGTTCTTC. Translated: CASSQDITSGGVSAYNEQFF.

The V gene is TRBV6-1, the J gene TRBJ1-5; D may be TRBD1 (5 bases). The CDR3 consists of 14 residues. The V gene lost 3 bases and the J gene lost 6 bases, with 12 bases spanning the gap. Germline lookup yields CDR1 MNHNS and CDR2 SASEGT. The CDR3, as DNA: TGTGCCAGCAGTGAGTGGGGGACGTTTCAGCCCCAGCATTTT. Translating it yields CASSEWGTFQPQHF.

The chain links TRBV5-1 to TRBJ2-3; TRBD1 or TRBD2 may be the D gene (6 bases each). V shed 3 bases and J shed 2 bases, with 10 bases lying between them. This CDR3 is 14 amino acids long. Germline-derived CDR1 and CDR2 are SGHRS and YFSETQ. Written as DNA, the CDR3 is TGCGCCAGCAGCTCCGGGGGCCTCACAGATACGCAGTATTTT. Amino acids: CASSSGGLTDTQYF.

This chain links TRBV4-2 with TRBJ1-6; TRBD1 aligns across 9 bases. The V segment lost 4 bases and the J segment 10 bases; nucleotides outside the gene matches: 26. This CDR3 has 21 residues. Germline V gene lookup returns CDR1 LGHNA and CDR2 YNFKEQ. The CDR3 DNA is TGTGCCAGCAGCCCGAACCCTTCCGGGACAGGGTTTTCCCGTGCGGGATCACCCCTCCACTTT. Its protein product is CASSPNPSGTGFSRAGSPLHF.

The chain couples TRBV4-2 to TRBJ2-7; 9 bases match TRBD1. Germline V CDR1 and CDR2: LGHNA, YNFKEQ. The CDR3 totals 16 residues. Trimming took 3 bases from V and 5 from J; bases not matched to a gene: 11. DNA for the CDR3: TGTGCCAGCAGCCAGGGTACCGGGACAGGGTACCACGAGCAGTACTTC. Its translation: CASSQGTGTGYHEQYF.

V usage is TRBV6-6 and J usage is TRBJ1-1; 10 nucleotides agree with TRBD1. The CDR3 extends over 15 amino acids. J gave up 6 bases and V 1 base, and 5 bases lay outside the gene matches. Germline lookup yields CDR1 MNHNY and CDR2 SVGAGI (reference sequence). CDR3 loop: CASSYYDRGRAEAFF. In DNA form, the CDR3 reads TGTGCCAGCAGTTACTATGACAGGGGGCGGGCTGAAGCTTTCTTT.

The chain carries TRBV27 and TRBJ1-3; D unresolved. Per the germline V gene, CDR1 is MNHEY and CDR2 is SMNVEV (reference sequence). This CDR3 has 17 amino acids. Trimming removed 4 bases from V and 0 bases from J, with 16 bases in between. The CDR3 coding sequence is TGTGCCAGCAGTTCCCGTCCGGCAGCCCCCTCTGGAAACACCATATATTTT. It yields the protein CASSSRPAAPSGNTIYF.

The J gene is TRBJ2-1, the V gene TRBV5-1, with TRBD2 identical over 12 bases. The V gene's germline CDR1 is SGHRS and CDR2 YFSETQ. The length of the CDR3 is 17 residues. Trimming removed 7 bases from V and 0 bases from J; junction bases left unmatched: 8. DNA for the CDR3: TGCGCCAGCTCCGAGACTAGCGGGGGAGCCTCCTACAATGAGCAGTTCTTC. Protein product: CASSETSGGASYNEQFF.

This sequence joins TRBV15 and TRBJ1-2; D not certain. This CDR3 is 14 amino acids long. CDR1 is LNHNV and CDR2 is YYDKDF in the germline V gene (reference sequence). The ends were cut back, 9 bases at V and 1 base at J, with 15 bases in the middle. This CDR3 is CATSPPGFNYGYTF. In DNA form, the CDR3 reads TGTGCCACGAGTCCCCCGGGGTTTAACTATGGCTACACCTTC.

V gene TRBV18 combines with J gene TRBJ2-5; D remains ambiguous. Germline CDR1 and CDR2: KGHSH and LQKENI. Trimming pared 3 bases from V and 5 bases from J, leaving 7 bases between. This CDR3 has 12 amino acids. The CDR3 sequence is CASSPERETQYF. The DNA of the CDR3 is TGTGCCAGCTCACCGGAGAGGGAGACCCAGTACTTC.

The rearrangement uses TRBV18 and TRBJ2-1; 13 nucleotides agree with TRBD2. The CDR3 consists of 18 residues. Unmatched junction bases numbered 10, after V lost 0 bases and J lost 8 bases. Germline V gene lookup returns CDR1 KGHSH and CDR2 LQKENI. CDR3 sequence reads: CASSPPPGLAGNSDEQFF. CDR3 DNA: TGTGCCAGCTCACCACCCCCGGGACTAGCGGGGAATTCCGATGAGCAGTTCTTC.

This sequence joins TRBV9 and TRBJ2-5; D gene uncertain. Trimming took off 2 bases at V and 0 bases at J, with 2 bases between the two ends. Germline V gives CDR1 SGDLS, CDR2 YYNGEE. The CDR3 covers 12 residues. The CDR3 is CASSVNQETQYF. CDR3 nucleotide sequence: TGTGCCAGCAGCGTCAACCAAGAGACCCAGTACTTC. The full variable domain, with the rest looked up from reference TRBV9 and TRBJ2-5, is DSGVTQTPKHLITATGQRVTLRCSPRSGDLSVYWYQQSLDQGLQFLIQYYNGEERAKGNILERFSAQQFPDLHSELNLSSLELGDSALYFCASSVNQETQYFGPGTRLLVL.

The V gene is TRBV19, the J gene TRBJ1-5; TRBD1 agrees at 8 bases. The CDR3 spans 16 residues. J was trimmed by 4 bases and V by 5 bases; bases with no gene match: 10. Germline V lookup: CDR1 LNHDA, CDR2 SQIVND (reference sequence). CDR3 residues: CASSQGAHRTNQPQHF. The CDR3 DNA reads as TGTGCCAGTAGTCAGGGGGCTCATAGGACTAATCAGCCCCAGCATTTT.

The CDR3 protein is CASSPFDRPEGEKLFF. In nucleotides, the CDR3 is TGTGCCAGCTCACCATTCGACAGGCCTGAAGGGGAAAAACTGTTTTTT. The gene calls are TRBV18 and TRBJ1-4; weak D call: TRBD1 (6 bases). V dropped 2 bases and J dropped 8 bases, with 18 bases sitting between them. The CDR3 contains 16 residues. Germline V gene lookup returns CDR1 KGHSH and CDR2 LQKENI.

This rearrangement joins TRBV12-2 to TRBJ2-1; TRBD2 is taken as the D call from the table, unchecked against the DNA. TRBV12-2 is annotated as a pseudogene. The CDR3 spans 17 residues. The CDR3 nucleotides read TGTGCAAGTCGCTTATACCAGACTAGCGGGTCCTACAATGAGCAGTTCTTC. Its protein product is CASRLYQTSGSYNEQFF.

This clone was found once. The rearrangement joins TRBV11-1 to TRBJ2-3; 8 bases map to TRBD1. The CDR3 covers 16 residues. The J segment lost 2 bases and the V segment lost 5 bases, leaving 9 bases of the junction unmatched. Germline V gene lookup returns CDR1 SGHAT and CDR2 FQDESV (reference sequence). The CDR3 coding sequence is TGTGCCAGCAGCGAAGGCCCAGGGGGCCCCACAGATACGCAGTATTTT. This codes for CASSEGPGGPTDTQYF.

The J gene is TRBJ1-1, the V gene TRBV5-1; D is unresolved. The CDR3 runs 14 residues. CDR1 and CDR2 (germline): SGHRS, YFSETQ. V shed 0 bases and J shed 1 base, with 7 bases lying between them. The CDR3 loop reads CASSLGGPNTEAFF. The CDR3 DNA follows: TGCGCCAGCAGCTTGGGAGGTCCGAACACTGAAGCTTTCTTT.